This T cell receptor (beta chain) comes out of a study of T-cell reconstitution after alpha-beta-depleted transplantation in children. Study-level findings and limits: Among T cells one year after transplant, newly produced cells accounted for most counts and diversity.

The TCRbeta library incorporated unique molecular identifiers. Via MiXCR, TCRdb re-called the PCR reads, giving one row per CDR3 protein. The repertoire holds approximately 800,000 distinct CDR3 sequences, with about 15% as singletons. Concerning this clonotype itself: No antigen is known for it.

The receptor's source is a male patient younger than 18 who had a stem cell transplant for acute lymphoblastic leukemia, so the T cells may come from the graft donor. The material sequenced was PBMCs, mostly from graft donor cells, taken 360 days after TCRalphabeta/CD19-depleted stem cell transplant.

CDR3 in amino acids: CSVEGRYQETQYF. CDR3 DNA sequence: TGCAGCGTTGAAGGTCGGTACCAAGAGACCCAGTACTTC. This rearrangement joins TRBV29-1 to TRBJ2-5; D remains unclear. The germline V gene has CDR1 SQVTM and CDR2 ANQGSEA. The CDR3 has 13 residues. V was clipped by 1 base and J by 0 bases, with 6 bases between them. Full variable domain (remainder filled in from reference TRBV29-1 and TRBJ2-5): SAVISQKPSRDICQRGTSLTIQCQVDSQVTMMFWYRQQPGQSLTLIATANQGSEATYESGFVIDKFPISRPNLTFSTLTVSNMSPEDSSIYLCSVEGRYQETQYFGPGTRLLVL.